What follows describes a single T cell receptor beta chain. Antigen: not known. This sample stems from a study of blood T cells in healthy people across ages. General study points: A conclusive naive versus antigen-experienced comparison was prevented by the unsorted PBMCs. Long-lived donors exceeded aged donors in naive CD4+ cells and diversity.

A J-beta primer mix and a sample-barcoded 5' primer were used in a second PCR of about 7 to 12 cycles. One entry per CDR3 protein, called by TCRdb with MiXCR from the 5' RACE reads. The profile shows 750,000 to 950,000 distinct CDR3 sequences, roughly 50% of them singletons. Each sample gave at least 6.5 million isolated PBMCs. This receptor was taken from a man at least 80 years old in good health. Material: blood.

The CDR3 reads CSGTRRGNTEAFF. The CDR3, as DNA: TGCAGCGGGACCAGGAGGGGGAACACTGAAGCTTTCTTT. The rearrangement uses TRBV29-1 and TRBJ1-1; tentatively, D is TRBD1 (5 bases). Trimming took off 7 bases at V and 1 base at J, with 13 bases between the two ends. Germline CDR1 and CDR2: SQVTM and ANQGSEA. The CDR3 has 13 residues.